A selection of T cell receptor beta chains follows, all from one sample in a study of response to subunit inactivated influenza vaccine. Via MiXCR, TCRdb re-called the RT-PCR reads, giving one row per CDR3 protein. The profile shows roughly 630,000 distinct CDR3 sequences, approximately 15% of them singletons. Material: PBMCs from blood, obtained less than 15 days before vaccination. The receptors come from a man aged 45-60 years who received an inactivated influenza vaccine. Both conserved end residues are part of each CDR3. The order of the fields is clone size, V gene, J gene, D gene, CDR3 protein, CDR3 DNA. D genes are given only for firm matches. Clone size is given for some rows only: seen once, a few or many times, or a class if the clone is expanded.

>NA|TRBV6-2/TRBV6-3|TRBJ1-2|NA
CASSKETETYGYTF
TGTGCCAGCAGTAAAGAGACAGAGACTTATGGCTACACCTTC
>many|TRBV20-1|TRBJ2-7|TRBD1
CSATGQGFAYEQYF
TGCAGTGCTACTGGACAGGGGTTCGCCTACGAGCAGTACTTC
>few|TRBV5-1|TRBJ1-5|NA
CASSFSTGMQPQHF
TGCGCCAGCAGCTTCAGTACAGGGATGCAGCCCCAGCATTTT
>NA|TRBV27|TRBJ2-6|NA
CASSLYLSSGANVLTF
TGTGCCAGCAGTTTATATCTTAGCTCTGGGGCCAACGTCCTGACTTTC
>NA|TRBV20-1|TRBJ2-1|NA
CSASGSWENEQFF
TGCAGTGCTAGCGGCAGTTGGGAAAATGAGCAGTTCTTC
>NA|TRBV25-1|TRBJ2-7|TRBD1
CASSELGGQGGEQYF
TGTGCCAGCAGTGAACTCGGGGGACAGGGGGGCGAGCAGTACTTC
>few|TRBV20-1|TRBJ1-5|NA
CSVSESNRMQNQPQHF
TGCAGTGTGTCAGAGAGTAACAGGATGCAAAATCAGCCCCAGCATTTT
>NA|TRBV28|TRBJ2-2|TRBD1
CASGTGGRELFF
TGTGCCAGCGGAACAGGGGGCCGGGAGCTGTTTTTT
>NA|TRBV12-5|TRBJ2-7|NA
CASGLPWRDPYEQYF
TGTGCTAGTGGTTTGCCCTGGAGAGATCCTTACGAGCAGTACTTC
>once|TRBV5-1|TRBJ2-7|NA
CASSNGGMNEQYF
TGCGCCAGCAGTAATGGGGGCATGAACGAGCAGTACTTC
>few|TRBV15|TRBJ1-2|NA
CATSRDRAYGYTF
TGTGCCACCAGCAGAGACAGGGCTTATGGCTACACCTTC
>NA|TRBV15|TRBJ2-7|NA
CATSTILEGSYEQYF
TGTGCCACCAGCACCATTTTAGAGGGTTCCTACGAGCAGTACTTC
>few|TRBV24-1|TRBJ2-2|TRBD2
CATSETGTSFTGELFF
TGTGCCACCAGTGAAACCGGGACTAGTTTCACCGGGGAGCTGTTTTTT
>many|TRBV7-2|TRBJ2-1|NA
CASSPQGLDEQFF
TGTGCCAGCAGCCCCCAGGGGTTAGATGAGCAGTTCTTC
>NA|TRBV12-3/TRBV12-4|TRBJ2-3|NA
CASSPGTPPDTQYF
TGTGCCAGCAGTCCCGGGACACCCCCAGATACGCAGTATTTT
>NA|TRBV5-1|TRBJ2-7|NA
CASSTGQQVYEQYF
TGCGCCAGCAGCACTGGACAGCAGGTCTACGAGCAGTACTTC
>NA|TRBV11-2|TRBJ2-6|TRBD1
CASSLGDRGGRRNVLTF
TGTGCCAGCAGCTTAGGGGACAGGGGAGGTAGAAGGAACGTCCTGACTTTC
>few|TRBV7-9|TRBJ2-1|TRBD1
CASVGQGYNEQFF
TGTGCCAGCGTCGGACAGGGGTACAATGAGCAGTTCTTC
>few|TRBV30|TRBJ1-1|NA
CAWSVRGTEAFF
TGTGCCTGGAGTGTTCGGGGAACTGAAGCTTTCTTT
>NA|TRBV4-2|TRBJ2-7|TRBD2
CASSQAGASGAYEQYF
TGTGCCAGCAGCCAAGCAGGGGCTAGCGGGGCCTACGAGCAGTACTTC
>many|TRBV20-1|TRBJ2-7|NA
CSASGGGSYEQYF
TGCAGTGCTAGTGGTGGGGGCTCCTACGAGCAGTACTTC
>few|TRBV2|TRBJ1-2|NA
CASTGFYGYTF
TGTGCCAGCACAGGGTTCTATGGCTACACCTTC
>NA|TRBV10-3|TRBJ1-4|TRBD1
CAISGQGGEKLFF
TGTGCCATCAGCGGACAGGGGGGTGAAAAACTGTTTTTT
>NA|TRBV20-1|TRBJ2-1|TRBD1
CSAAPTGASYNEQFF
TGCAGTGCTGCGCCAACAGGGGCTTCCTACAATGAGCAGTTCTTC
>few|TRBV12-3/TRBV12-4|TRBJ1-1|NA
CASSFKGVANTEAFF
TGTGCCAGCAGTTTCAAAGGGGTGGCAAACACTGAAGCTTTCTTT
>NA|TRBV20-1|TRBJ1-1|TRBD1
CSARLQGQDTEAFF
TGCAGTGCTAGACTACAGGGGCAGGACACTGAAGCTTTCTTT
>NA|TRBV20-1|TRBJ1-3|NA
CSARGFPKTSGNTIYF
TGCAGTGCTAGAGGATTTCCCAAGACCTCTGGAAACACCATATATTTT
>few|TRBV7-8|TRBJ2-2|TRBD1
CASSRQGFPGELFF
TGTGCCAGCAGCCGACAGGGGTTCCCCGGGGAGCTGTTTTTT
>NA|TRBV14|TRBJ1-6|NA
CASSLLEGTNSPLHF
TGTGCCAGCAGCCTATTAGAGGGTACCAATTCACCCCTCCACTTT
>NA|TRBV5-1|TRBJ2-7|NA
CASSLGGGNSYEQYF
TGCGCCAGCAGCTTGGGTGGGGGAAATTCCTACGAGCAGTACTTC
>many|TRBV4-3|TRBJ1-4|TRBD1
CASSRGQGSEKLFF
TGCGCCAGCAGCCGGGGACAGGGGTCTGAAAAACTGTTTTTT
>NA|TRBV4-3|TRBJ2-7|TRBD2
CASSQGLADEQYF
TGCGCCAGCAGCCAAGGACTAGCGGACGAGCAGTACTTC
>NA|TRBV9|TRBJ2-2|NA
CASSHSERMANTGELFF
TGTGCCAGCAGTCACTCGGAGCGCATGGCGAACACCGGGGAGCTGTTTTTT
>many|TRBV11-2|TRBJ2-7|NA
CASSGDYFSSYEQYF
TGTGCCAGCAGCGGTGACTATTTTTCTTCCTACGAGCAGTACTTC
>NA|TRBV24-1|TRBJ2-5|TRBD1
CATSDSRQGLGETQYF
TGTGCCACCAGTGATTCACGACAGGGGCTCGGGGAGACCCAGTACTTC
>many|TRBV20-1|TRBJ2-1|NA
CSASGGYNEQFF
TGCAGTGCTAGCGGGGGCTACAATGAGCAGTTCTTC
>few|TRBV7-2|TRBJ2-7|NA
CASSTRVGEQYF
TGTGCCAGCAGCACCCGGGTGGGGGAGCAGTACTTC
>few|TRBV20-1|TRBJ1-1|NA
CSASQLGSKNTEAFF
TGCAGTGCTAGTCAACTCGGAAGCAAGAACACTGAAGCTTTCTTT
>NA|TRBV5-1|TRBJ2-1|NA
CASSAIAPGGNNEQFF
TGCGCCAGCAGCGCGATAGCACCCGGGGGAAACAATGAGCAGTTCTTC
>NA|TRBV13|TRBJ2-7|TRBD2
CASSLSPGGGTYEQYF
TGTGCCAGCAGCTTATCTCCGGGAGGCGGAACCTACGAGCAGTACTTC
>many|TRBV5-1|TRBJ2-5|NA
CASSLGTLQETQYF
TGTGCCAGCAGCTTAGGCACCCTCCAAGAGACCCAGTACTTC
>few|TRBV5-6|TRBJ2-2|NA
CASSFLRDGELFF
TGTGCCAGCAGCTTCCTTAGAGACGGGGAGCTGTTTTTT
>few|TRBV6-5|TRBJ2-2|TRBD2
CASSYSRGGRVGTGELFF
TGTGCCAGCAGTTACTCTCGGGGCGGGAGGGTCGGCACCGGGGAGCTGTTTTTT
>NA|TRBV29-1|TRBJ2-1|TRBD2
CSVGTSGYNEQFF
TGCAGCGTTGGTACTAGCGGCTACAATGAGCAGTTCTTC
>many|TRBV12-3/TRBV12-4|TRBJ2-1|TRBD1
CASSLTGTGYSEQFF
TGTGCCAGCAGTTTAACCGGGACAGGGTACAGTGAGCAGTTCTTC
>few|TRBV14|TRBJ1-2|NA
CASSQNRENYGYTF
TGTGCCAGCAGCCAAAACAGGGAGAACTATGGCTACACCTTC
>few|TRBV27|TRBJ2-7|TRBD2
CASSKGTSQLSAEQYF
TGTGCCAGCAGTAAAGGGACTAGCCAGTTGAGCGCCGAGCAGTACTTC
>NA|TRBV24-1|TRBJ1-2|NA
CATSDLGTGRTF
TGTGCCACCAGTGATTTGGGCACAGGGAGGACCTTC
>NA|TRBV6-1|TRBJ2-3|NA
CASSDRTRGEYF
TGTGCCAGCAGTGACAGGACTAGGGGGGAGTATTTT
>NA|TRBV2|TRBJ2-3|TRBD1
CASSPQGVYTDTQYF
TGTGCCAGCAGTCCACAGGGGGTGTACACAGATACGCAGTATTTT
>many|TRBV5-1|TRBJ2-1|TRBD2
CASSSLAGVDNEQFF
TGCGCCAGCAGCTCGTTAGCGGGGGTAGACAATGAGCAGTTCTTC
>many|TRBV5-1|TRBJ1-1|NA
CASSLGSGHAGTEAFF
TGCGCCAGCAGCTTGGGGTCAGGACACGCGGGCACTGAAGCTTTCTTT
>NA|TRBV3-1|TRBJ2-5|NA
CASSPGRQETQYF
TGTGCCAGCAGCCCGGGACGACAAGAGACCCAGTACTTC
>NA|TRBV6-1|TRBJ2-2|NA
CASIQLNTGELFF
TGTGCCAGCATCCAACTCAACACCGGGGAGCTGTTTTTT
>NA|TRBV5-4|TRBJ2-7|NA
CASSSGQSSDYEQYF
TGTGCCAGCAGCTCAGGACAGTCTTCAGATTACGAGCAGTACTTC
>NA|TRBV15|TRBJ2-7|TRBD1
CATSGQGLYEQYF
TGTGCCACCAGCGGACAGGGGTTATACGAGCAGTACTTC
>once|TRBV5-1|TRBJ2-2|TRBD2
CASSRNPAGGAGELFF
TGCGCCAGCAGCCGCAACCCCGCGGGGGGGGCCGGGGAGCTGTTTTTT
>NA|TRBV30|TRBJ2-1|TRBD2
CAWTGTSGYNEQFF
TGTGCCTGGACCGGGACTAGCGGCTACAATGAGCAGTTCTTC
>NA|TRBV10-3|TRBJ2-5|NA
CAIATRGATGGETQYF
TGTGCCATTGCCACTAGGGGGGCCACCGGGGGAGAGACCCAGTACTTC